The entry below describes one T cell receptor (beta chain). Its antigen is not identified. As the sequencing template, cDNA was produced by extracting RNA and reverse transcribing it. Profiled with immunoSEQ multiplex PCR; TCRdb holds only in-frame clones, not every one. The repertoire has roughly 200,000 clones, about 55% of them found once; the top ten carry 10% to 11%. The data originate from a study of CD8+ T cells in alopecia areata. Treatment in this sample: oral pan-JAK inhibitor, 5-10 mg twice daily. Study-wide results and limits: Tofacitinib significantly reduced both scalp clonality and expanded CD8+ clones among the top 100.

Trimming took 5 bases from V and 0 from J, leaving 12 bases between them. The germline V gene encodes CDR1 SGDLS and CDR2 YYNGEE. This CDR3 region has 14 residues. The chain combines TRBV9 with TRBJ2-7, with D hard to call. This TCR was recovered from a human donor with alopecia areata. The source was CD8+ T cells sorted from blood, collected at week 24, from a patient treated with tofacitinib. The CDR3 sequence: CASSGSVSSYEQYF. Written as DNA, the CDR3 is TGTGCCAGCAGTGGCAGCGTGAGCTCCTACGAGCAGTACTTC. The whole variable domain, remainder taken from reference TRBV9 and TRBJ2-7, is DSGVTQTPKHLITATGQRVTLRCSPRSGDLSVYWYQQSLDQGLQFLIQYYNGEERAKGNILERFSAQQFPDLHSELNLSSLELGDSALYFCASSGSVSSYEQYFGPGTRLTVT.